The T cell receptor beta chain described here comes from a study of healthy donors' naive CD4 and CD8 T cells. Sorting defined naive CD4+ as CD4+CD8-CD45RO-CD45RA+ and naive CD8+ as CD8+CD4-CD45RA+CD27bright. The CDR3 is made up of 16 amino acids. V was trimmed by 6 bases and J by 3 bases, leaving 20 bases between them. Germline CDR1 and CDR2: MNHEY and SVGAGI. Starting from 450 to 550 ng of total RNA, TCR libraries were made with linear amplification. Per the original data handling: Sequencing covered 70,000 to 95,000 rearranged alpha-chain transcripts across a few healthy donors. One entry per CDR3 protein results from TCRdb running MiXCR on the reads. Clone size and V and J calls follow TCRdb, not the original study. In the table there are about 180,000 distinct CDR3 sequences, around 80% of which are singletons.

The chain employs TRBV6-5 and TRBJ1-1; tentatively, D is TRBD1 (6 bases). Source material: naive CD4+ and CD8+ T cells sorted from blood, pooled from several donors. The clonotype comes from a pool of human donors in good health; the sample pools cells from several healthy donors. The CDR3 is CASRQGFPREDTEAFF. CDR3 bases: TGTGCCAGCAGACAGGGCTTTCCCAGGGAGGACACTGAAGCTTTCTTT.